This is a list of T cell receptor beta chains from one sample in a study of T cells after posttransplantation cyclophosphamide. Data came from immunoSEQ multiplex PCR; TCRdb stores just in-frame clones and leaves some out. The sample holds some 46,000 clones, and no clone turns up only once. The sample was PBMCs. The receptors originated from a man aged 40-49 years in good health, CMV-negative, and a related stem cell transplant donor. The CDR3 runs from the conserved cysteine through the conserved F or W. A D gene is named only where the DNA matches it firmly. The listing skips clone size in some rows; elsewhere it reads once, few, many or a size class.

j_call | d_call | v_call | clone_size | cdr3_aa | cdr3_nt
TRBJ2-3 | TRBD1 | TRBV6-5 | - | CASKPGQGFDTQYF | TGTGCCAGCAAACCGGGACAGGGTTTTGATACGCAGTATTTT
TRBJ1-4 | - | TRBV4-1 | many | CASSQAGGTATNEKLFF | TGCGCCAGCAGCCAAGCGGGGGGTACCGCAACTAATGAAAAACTGTTTTTT
TRBJ2-7 | - | TRBV11-1 | many | CASSLNSVEQYF | TGTGCCAGCAGCCTAAATAGCGTCGAGCAGTACTTC
TRBJ2-1 | TRBD1 | TRBV11-2 | many | CASSSGQGDYNEQFF | TGTGCCAGCAGCTCCGGACAGGGAGACTACAATGAGCAGTTCTTC
TRBJ1-5 | TRBD1 | TRBV6-1 | many | CASSEAGDRGLDFPSNQPQHF | TGTGCCAGCAGTGAAGCGGGAGACAGGGGGCTCGATTTCCCAAGCAATCAGCCCCAGCATTTT
TRBJ2-3 | - | TRBV9 | many | CASSVADTQYF | TGTGCCAGCAGCGTCGCAGATACGCAGTATTTT
TRBJ2-2 | - | TRBV5-4 | many | CASSPSGTGELFF | TGTGCCAGCAGCCCAAGCGGGACCGGGGAGCTGTTTTTT
TRBJ2-5 | TRBD1 | TRBV5-6 | - | CASSFLLDRANQETQYF | TGTGCCAGCAGCTTTCTGTTGGACAGGGCGAACCAAGAGACCCAGTACTTC
TRBJ2-3 | TRBD1 | TRBV5-1 | many | CASSLQGAGDTQYF | TGCGCCAGCAGCCTACAGGGGGCTGGAGATACGCAGTATTTT
TRBJ1-4 | TRBD1 | TRBV7-8 | many | CASSPGQGWTNEKLFF | TGTGCCAGCAGCCCGGGACAGGGGTGGACTAATGAAAAACTGTTTTTT
TRBJ2-7 | TRBD2 | TRBV18 | many | CASSPIGLGTYEQYF | TGTGCCAGCTCACCAATCGGACTAGGCACCTACGAGCAGTACTTC
TRBJ1-1 | - | TRBV6-5 | many | CASSIHGGAEAFF | TGTGCCAGCAGCATCCACGGAGGCGCTGAAGCTTTCTTT
TRBJ2-5 | - | TRBV7-8 | many | CASSLMGHSVGEETQYF | TGTGCCAGCAGCCTAATGGGACACTCGGTGGGGGAAGAGACCCAGTACTTC
TRBJ1-5 | - | TRBV28 | many | CASSRPGGRSGQPQHF | TGTGCCAGCAGCCGACCTGGGGGCCGTTCGGGTCAGCCCCAGCATTTT
TRBJ2-2 | TRBD2 | TRBV5-1 | few | CASSQLAGEGGELFF | TGCGCCAGCAGCCAACTAGCGGGAGAGGGCGGGGAGCTGTTTTTT
TRBJ2-5 | TRBD1 | TRBV10-2 | many | CASSADRGWETQYF | TGCGCCAGCAGTGCTGACAGGGGGTGGGAGACCCAGTACTTC
TRBJ2-5 | - | TRBV5-5 | many | CASVTPQETQYF | TGTGCCAGCGTAACACCTCAAGAGACCCAGTACTTC
TRBJ2-2 | TRBD2 | TRBV5-1 | - | CASSYVSGTNTGELFF | TGCGCCAGCAGCTACGTGAGCGGGACGAACACCGGGGAGCTGTTTTTT
TRBJ1-4 | - | TRBV2 | many | CASSVEGSTNEKLFF | TGTGCCAGCAGTGTCGAGGGATCAACTAATGAAAAACTGTTTTTT
TRBJ2-5 | - | TRBV6-4 | few | CATHPAETQETQYF | TGTGCCACCCACCCAGCGGAGACCCAAGAGACCCAGTACTTC
TRBJ1-6 | - | TRBV7-3 | many | CASSFEGDNSPLHF | TGTGCCAGCAGCTTCGAAGGGGATAATTCACCCCTCCACTTT
TRBJ2-2 | - | TRBV11-3 | many | CASSPYTGELFF | TGTGCCAGCAGCCCTTACACCGGGGAGCTGTTTTTT
TRBJ2-3 | TRBD2 | TRBV7-2 | few | CASSLGLVPNTQYF | TGTGCCAGCAGCTTGGGACTAGTACCAAATACGCAGTATTTT
TRBJ1-6 | - | TRBV19 | many | CASSLESSYNSPLHF | TGTGCCAGTAGTCTGGAGAGCTCCTATAATTCACCCCTCCACTTT